Here is one T cell receptor (beta chain) with its context. Its cognate antigen is unknown. The record originates from a study of shared clonotypes between healthy human individuals. General study points: With a handful of donors compared, approximately 5.5% of naive CD4 clonotypes were shared. Against clonotypes common to all four donors, non-shared ones had lower generation probabilities.

The assay ran at deep level. Per the study methods: Because ImmunoSEQ provided only junction sequences with no quality scores, the filtering differed. This table comes from immunoSEQ multiplex PCR, and its TCRdb copy is limited to in-frame clones, with some not included. For V, J and clone size, that table is used; D and trimming come from the DNA. The data contain a few million clones, nearly 97% of them singletons. CDR3 length: 12 amino acids. Germline V gives CDR1 SGHTA, CDR2 FQGNSA. The V gene lost 5 bases and the J gene lost 8 bases, with 13 bases spanning the gap. The V and J genes are TRBV7-2 and TRBJ2-7, with D perhaps matching TRBD1 or TRBD2 (5 bases each). This clonotype was obtained from a man younger than 35 in good health. The sample taken for sequencing was naive CD4+ T cells sorted from blood. Specified subset: CD45RA+ positively selected. CDR3 sequence reads: CASSRGTVKQYF. As DNA, the CDR3 is TGTGCCAGCAGCCGAGGGACGGTCAAGCAGTACTTC.